The sequence of this T cell receptor (beta chain) was determined in a study of shared clonotypes between healthy human individuals. Only Caucasian adults living in Nashville, Tennessee made up the donor group. Method: immunoSEQ multiplex PCR; TCRdb's copy keeps in-frame clones and lacks some. The sample contains some 2.4 million clones, roughly 93% of which appear only once. Concerning this clone: Its target is not known. Within the sample, other DNA sequences also encode this same CDR3.

Study results and limitations: Naive CD4 clonotypes overlapped across a few donors at approximately 4.5%. It was only blood that was sampled, and tissue repertoires likely differ.

Trimming took 1 base from V and 2 from J, leaving 7 bases between them. Germline assignment: CDR1 SGHRS and CDR2 YFSETQ. The CDR3 contains 15 residues. The chain uses TRBV5-1 and TRBJ2-6; D gene uncertain. Sequenced input: naive CD4+ T cells from PBMCs. Subset specified: CD45RA+ positively selected. This sequence originates from a man younger than 35 in good health. Some clones in this sample may be carry-over from other donors' samples. CDR3 in DNA: TGCGCCAGCAGCTTGTTGGGAACTGGGGCCAACGTCCTGACTTTC. Protein: CASSLLGTGANVLTF.